What follows are 25 T cell receptor beta chains derived from one specimen sequenced in a study of Ad26.COV2.S vaccination and SARS-CoV-2 variants. Produced via immunoSEQ multiplex PCR; TCRdb's table is partial and in-frame only. The sample shows 350,000 to 400,000 clones, about 88% of them seen only once. The treatment here: roughly 19 received Ad26.COV2.S at low or high dose, single or two shots; roughly 5 received placebo; per-sample allocation not given. It was on day 63 after the first vaccine or placebo injection that samples were taken. The starting material was peripheral blood, obtained in a trial of Ad26.COV2.S vaccine versus placebo. These TCRs come from a person aged 18 to 59 who received the Ad26.COV2.S COVID-19 vaccine or a placebo.

This clone was seen a single time. The chain carries TRBV7-2 and TRBJ2-1, with D perhaps matching TRBD1 or TRBD2 (5 bases each). The ends were cut back, 0 bases at V and 2 bases at J, with 5 bases in the middle. The germline CDR1 and CDR2 sequences are SGHTA and FQGNSA. The CDR3 totals 14 residues. The CDR3 loop reads CASSLAGPYNEQFF. The CDR3 region has the DNA TGTGCCAGCAGCTTAGCGGGACCCTACAATGAGCAGTTCTTC.

This clone was detected only a few times. The V call is TRBV29-1, the J call TRBJ1-1, with 8 bases fitting TRBD1. V was pared by 6 bases and J by 12 bases, with 15 bases of the junction left unmatched. This CDR3 comprises 13 residues. Looked up from germline, CDR1 is SQVTM and CDR2 is ANQGSEA. This CDR3 is CSVPKTGGNQPFF. The CDR3 DNA reads TGCAGCGTCCCTAAAACAGGGGGGAATCAGCCTTTCTTT.

The V and J genes are TRBV12-3 or TRBV12-4 and TRBJ2-1; D gene ambiguous. V lost 6 bases to trimming and J lost 8 bases, with 8 bases between them. There are 11 residues in the CDR3. Here the CDR3 reads CASSLRDEQFF. The CDR3 DNA reads TGTGCCAGCAGCCTCCGGGATGAGCAGTTCTTC.

The gene calls are TRBV7-9 and TRBJ1-5; 7 nucleotides line up with TRBD1. Germline values: CDR1 SEHNR, CDR2 FQNEAQ (reference sequence). Trimming at V came to 1 base and at J to 5 bases, leaving 2 bases not matched to a gene. CDR3 length: 14 amino acids. The DNA for the CDR3 is TGTGCCAGCAGCTTAGGGGACAGATATCAGCCCCAGCATTTT. Amino acid sequence: CASSLGDRYQPQHF.

V gene TRBV11-1 combines with J gene TRBJ1-1; TRBD1 matches 7 bases. This CDR3 has 14 residues. The germline CDR1 and CDR2 sequences are SGHAT and FQDESV (reference sequence). V shed 4 bases and J 0 bases; nucleotides not matched to a gene: 2. In DNA, the CDR3 is TGTGCCAGCAGCTCGGACAGGATGAACACTGAAGCTTTCTTT. As protein: CASSSDRMNTEAFF.

This chain connects TRBV19 to TRBJ2-6; D possibly uses TRBD1 or TRBD2 (5 bases each). V was shortened by 7 bases and J by 0 bases, with 7 bases between the two germline ends. The V gene's germline CDR1 is LNHDA and CDR2 SQIVND (reference sequence). The CDR3 consists of 14 residues. CDR3 DNA: TGTGCCAGTAAAGGGACCTCTGGGGCCAACGTCCTGACTTTC. Translation gives CASKGTSGANVLTF.

This chain uses TRBV30 with TRBJ1-1; a possible D gene is TRBD1 (6 bases). Trimming stripped 2 bases from V and 5 bases from J, with 12 bases between. This CDR3 contains 13 residues. CDR1 and CDR2 from the germline V gene are GTSNPN and SVGIG (reference sequence). CDR3 in DNA: TGTGCCTGGAGTAGACAGGTTGGGACTGAAGCTTTCTTT. This translates into CAWSRQVGTEAFF.

This clone appeared once. This chain connects TRBV2 to TRBJ2-3; either TRBD1 or TRBD2 may fit D (5 bases each). V shed 11 bases and J shed 0 bases, with 12 bases lying between them. The germline V gene encodes CDR1 SNHLY and CDR2 FYNNEI. The CDR3 has 13 residues. CDR3 loop: CAFRGGSTDTQYF. Written as DNA, the CDR3 is TGTGCCTTCCGGGGCGGTAGCACAGATACGCAGTATTTT.

The chain joins TRBV27 to TRBJ1-6; D remains unclear. Germline V gives CDR1 MNHEY, CDR2 SMNVEV (reference sequence). With 3 bases removed from V and 6 bases from J, the gap between germline ends came to 12 bases. This CDR3 spans 15 amino acids. CDR3 DNA sequence: TGTGCCAGCAGTTTGAGGGCGGACCTTAATTCACCCCTCCACTTT. This translates into CASSLRADLNSPLHF.

The chain links TRBV19 to TRBJ1-2; weak D call: TRBD1 (6 bases). This CDR3 has 16 residues. Trimming stripped 5 bases from V and 2 bases from J, with 18 bases between. Per germline, CDR1 LNHDA and CDR2 SQIVND (reference sequence). CDR3 bases: TGTGCCAGTAGTTCCCTAGACACAGGGACCAACTATGGCTACACCTTC. Protein sequence: CASSSLDTGTNYGYTF.

This clone was seen a handful of times. The rearrangement uses TRBV11-2 and TRBJ2-5, with TRBD1 as a possible D gene (5 bases). The CDR3 extends over 13 amino acids. The V end lost 1 base, the J end lost 4 bases, and 7 bases lay between the germline ends. Germline CDR1 is SGHAT and CDR2 is FQNNGV. In nucleotides, the CDR3 is TGTGCCAGCAGCTTAGGGGGCGCAGAGACCCAGTACTTC. Its protein is CASSLGGAETQYF.

The rearrangement joins TRBV7-8 to TRBJ1-1, with a possible D match to TRBD1 (5 bases). V lost 5 bases and J lost 7, with 23 bases in between. The germline CDR1 and CDR2 sequences are SGHVS and FQNEAQ. The CDR3 has 16 amino acids. The CDR3 loop is CASSRGTFGPWNEAFF. Written as DNA, the CDR3 is TGTGCCAGCAGCAGAGGGACTTTTGGCCCCTGGAATGAAGCTTTCTTT.

The chain is built from TRBV2 and TRBJ2-3, with 12 bases lining up with TRBD2. V dropped 7 bases and J dropped 1; count of bases not matched to a gene: 6. CDR3 size: 16 residues. Germline V gene sequence: CDR1 SNHLY, CDR2 FYNNEI. The DNA of the CDR3 is TGTGCCAGCAAAAGGACTAGCGGGACCCGCACAGATACGCAGTATTTT. It specifies CASKRTSGTRTDTQYF.

The rearrangement uses TRBV12-3 or TRBV12-4 and TRBJ2-5, with TRBD1 as a possible D gene (5 bases). The CDR3 has 13 amino acids. Trimming shortened V by 5 bases and J by 4 bases, and 11 bases separated the two germline ends. The CDR3 bases are TGTGCCAGCAGTCCGACAGTGGGAGAGACCCAGTACTTC. Amino acid sequence: CASSPTVGETQYF.

The chain couples TRBV6-5 to TRBJ2-3, with D maybe TRBD1 (6 bases). The CDR3 is 14 amino acids. The germline CDR1 and CDR2 sequences are MNHEY and SVGAGI. V lost 5 bases, J lost 2 bases, and 11 bases lay in between. CDR3 residues: CASSIRTDTDTQYF. The CDR3 DNA follows: TGTGCCAGCAGTATCAGGACAGACACAGATACGCAGTATTTT.

The rearrangement links TRBV5-6 to TRBJ1-2; no clear D gene. CDR1 and CDR2 from the germline V gene are SGHDT and YYEEEE. The CDR3 runs 14 residues. Between the trimmed V and J ends, which lost 0 bases and 8 bases, there was a span of 14 bases. CDR3 nucleotide sequence: TGTGCCAGCAGCTTGGGCAGCTTGTCTCGCGGCTACACCTTC. Amino acid sequence: CASSLGSLSRGYTF.

This clone was seen just once. The rearrangement uses TRBV21-1 and TRBJ1-5; TRBD1, as called in the table, went unchecked against the DNA. TRBV21-1 is classified as a pseudogene. The CDR3 runs 16 residues. The CDR3 DNA is TGTGCCAGCAGCGGAGAACCCGGGACAGGGAATCAGCCCCAGCATTTT. Its translation is CASSGEPGTGNQPQHF.

The chain carries TRBV6-5 and TRBJ2-7, with 8 nucleotides matching TRBD1. From germline, CDR1 is MNHEY and CDR2 SVGAGI. V lost 4 bases, J lost 4 bases, and 12 bases stayed unmatched. This CDR3 comprises 16 residues. In DNA, the CDR3 is TGTGCCAGCAGTTCAAAAAGGGACAGGCTCAAATACGAGCAGTACTTC. Protein: CASSSKRDRLKYEQYF.

The gene calls are TRBV6-1 and TRBJ2-5, with 9 bases aligning to TRBD2. The J segment lost 5 bases and the V segment lost 1 base, leaving 8 bases of the junction unmatched. CDR1 is MNHNS, CDR2 SASEGT, per germline. CDR3 size: 16 residues. The CDR3 DNA sequence: TGTGCCAGCAGTGAAGGGGTTAGCGGGGGCTGGGAGACCCAGTACTTC. As protein: CASSEGVSGGWETQYF.

This rearrangement joins TRBV5-1 to TRBJ1-2, with TRBD1 identical over 8 bases. Germline V lookup: CDR1 SGHRS, CDR2 YFSETQ. The CDR3 runs 15 residues. V lost 5 bases and J lost 4; bases outside the gene matches: 10. The CDR3 DNA is TGCGCCAGCAGTTATGGCAGGGGGCTTGCCTATGGCTACACCTTC. Amino acid sequence: CASSYGRGLAYGYTF.

CDR3 sequence reads: CASSLSGQAEGYTF. The DNA of the CDR3 is TGCGCCAGCAGCCTTTCGGGACAGGCGGAGGGCTACACCTTC. The genes are TRBV5-1 and TRBJ1-2; 8 nucleotides align to TRBD1. CDR3 length: 14 residues. Germline values: CDR1 SGHRS, CDR2 YFSETQ. Unmatched junction bases numbered 10, after V lost 4 bases and J lost 8 bases.

The chain links TRBV7-9 to TRBJ1-4, with D maybe TRBD1 (6 bases). CDR1 and CDR2 from the germline V gene are SEHNR and FQNEAQ (reference sequence). V lost 4 bases, J lost 0 bases, and 12 bases lay in between. The CDR3 extends over 16 amino acids. The DNA of the CDR3 is TGTGCCAGCAGCTCAACAGGGTCCCCAACTAATGAAAAACTGTTTTTT. Encoded protein: CASSSTGSPTNEKLFF.

The V gene is TRBV7-9, the J gene TRBJ2-7, with 10 bases aligning to TRBD1. The CDR3 spans 17 residues. Germline CDR1 reads SEHNR; CDR2 reads FQNEAQ (reference sequence). V shed 1 base and J 2 bases; nucleotides not matched to a gene: 8. The CDR3 DNA is TGTGCCAGCAGCTTAGGGGACAGGGGTTTTTTCCCCTACGAGCAGTACTTC. Translated, it gives CASSLGDRGFFPYEQYF.

This chain links TRBV4-3 with TRBJ2-4, with TRBD1 identical over 7 bases. CDR3 length: 16 amino acids. V dropped 0 bases and J dropped 2; count of bases not matched to a gene: 4. Per the germline V gene, CDR1 is LGHNA and CDR2 is YSLEER. CDR3 coding DNA: TGCGCCAGCAGCCAAGATACAGGGGCGTCCAAAAACATTCAGTACTTC. Its protein is CASSQDTGASKNIQYF.

CDR3 nucleotides: TGTGCCAGCAGCCAAGATTACGCTAGCGGGGGGGCGGGAACGCAGTATTTT. It is translated as CASSQDYASGGAGTQYF. This sequence joins TRBV3-1 (or the pseudogene TRBV3-2) and TRBJ2-3, with 12 bases identical to TRBD2. This CDR3 comprises 17 residues. The ends lost 0 bases at V and 9 bases at J; junction bases unmatched: 10. Germline loops: CDR1 LGHDT, CDR2 YNNKEL (reference sequence).